This is a list of T cell receptor beta chains from one sample in a study of cytomegalovirus exposure and HLA in healthy donors. TCRdb's copy holds only in-frame clones and misses some; the assay was immunoSEQ multiplex PCR. There are nearly 200,000 clones in the sample; over 60% occur only once, and roughly 2% lies in the top ten. The sample was PBMCs. These receptors were collected from a woman between 25 and 40 years old in good health and CMV-seropositive. Both conserved end residues are trimmed from each CDR3. Each record gives: CDR3 length, V gene, J gene, CDR3 protein.

>12|TRBV6-6|TRBJ2-7
ASSYSVGVYEQY
>13|TRBV30|TRBJ2-3
AWSSTSGLADTQY
>13|TRBV18|TRBJ2-1
ASSPGGFSYNEQF
>15|TRBV5-1|TRBJ2-5
ASSPTPTSGGGQTQY
>13|TRBV18|TRBJ2-2
ASSPSVPGPGELF
>13|TRBV6-1|TRBJ1-5
ACTGTGALNQPQH
>12|TRBV7-2|TRBJ1-1
ASSSGTGWTEAF
>13|TRBV7-9|TRBJ2-3
ASSKMGGRADTQY
>16|TRBV9|TRBJ1-2
ASSVGQGASKGGYGYT
>11|TRBV7-9|TRBJ1-1
ASSLQQGPEAF
>12|TRBV19|TRBJ1-1
ASSPRTTRTEAF
>11|TRBV25-1|TRBJ2-1
ASSGQLYNEQF
>14|TRBV4-2|TRBJ2-5
ASSQLSGGAKETQY
>11|TRBV28|TRBJ2-5
ASSLGGIETQY
>15|TRBV4-2|TRBJ1-5
ASSQEGQVDSNQPQH
>13|TRBV7-3|TRBJ1-1
ASSLYGTQNTEAF
>13|TRBV6-1|TRBJ2-7
ASSHGTLLFQEQY
>9|TRBV7-2|TRBJ2-7
ASRRYDEQY
>11|TRBV7-2|TRBJ2-7
ASSFTSFGEQY
>13|TRBV6-5|TRBJ2-7
ASSYSAGGTYEQY
>11|TRBV18|TRBJ2-2
ASSPIGDGELF
>13|TRBV5-4|TRBJ2-3
ASSLDSGYTDTQY